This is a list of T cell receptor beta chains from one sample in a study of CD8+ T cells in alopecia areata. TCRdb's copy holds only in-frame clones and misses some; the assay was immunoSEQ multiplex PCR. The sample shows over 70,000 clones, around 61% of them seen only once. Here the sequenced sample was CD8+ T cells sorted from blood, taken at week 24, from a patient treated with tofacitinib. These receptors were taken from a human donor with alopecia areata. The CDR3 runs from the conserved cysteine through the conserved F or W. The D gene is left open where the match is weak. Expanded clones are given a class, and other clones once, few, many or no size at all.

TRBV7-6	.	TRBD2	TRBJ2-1	TGTGCCAGCAGCCAGCGGAGCGGGAGGTTCTACAATGAGCAGTTCTTC	CASSQRSGRFYNEQFF
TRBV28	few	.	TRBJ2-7	TGTGCCAGCAGTGCGGGCCGTGAGCAGTACTTC	CASSAGREQYF
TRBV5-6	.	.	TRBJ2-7	TGTGCCAGCAGCATAGGGGTAAGCTACGAGCAGTACTTC	CASSIGVSYEQYF
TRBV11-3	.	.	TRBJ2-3	TGTGCCAGCAGCTCTGATACGCAGTATTTT	CASSSDTQYF
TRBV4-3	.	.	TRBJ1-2	TGCGCCAGCAGCCAAGATACGGGGAACACCTTTAACTATGGCTACACCTTC	CASSQDTGNTFNYGYTF
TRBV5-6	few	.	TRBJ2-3	TGTGCCAGCAGCCTGGGACCCGAGGGGGATACGCAGTATTTT	CASSLGPEGDTQYF
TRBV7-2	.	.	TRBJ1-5	TGTGCCAGCAGCAGCGGGGGGAGTCAGCCCCAGCATTTT	CASSSGGSQPQHF
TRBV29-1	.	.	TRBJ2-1	TGCAGCGTCGACCTATGGGGATCGAACTACAATGAGCAGTTCTTC	CSVDLWGSNYNEQFF
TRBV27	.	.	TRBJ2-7	TGTGCCAGCAGTCGCGCCCAGACTTACGAGCAGTACTTC	CASSRAQTYEQYF
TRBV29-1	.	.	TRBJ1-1	TGCAGCTTCTTCCGGGGCACTGAAGCTTTCTTT	CSFFRGTEAFF
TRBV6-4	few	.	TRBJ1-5	TGTGCCAGCAGCCCCAGCGAGACTCAGCCCCAGCATTTT	CASSPSETQPQHF
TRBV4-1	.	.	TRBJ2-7	TGCGCCAGCAGCCAAGTGGGCCAGTCCTACGAGCAGTACTTC	CASSQVGQSYEQYF
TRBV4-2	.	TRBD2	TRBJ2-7	TGTGCCAGCAGCCCCCGACTAGCGGGCCTCGAGGACGAGCAGTACTTC	CASSPRLAGLEDEQYF
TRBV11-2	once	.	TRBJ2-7	TGTGCCAGCAGCTTCAAAGGGTCCTACTACGAGCAGTACTTC	CASSFKGSYYEQYF
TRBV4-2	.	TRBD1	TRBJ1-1	TGTGCCAGCAGCCAAGCCAGGACAGGGAACACTGAAGCTTTCTTT	CASSQARTGNTEAFF
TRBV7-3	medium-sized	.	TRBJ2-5	TGTGCCAGCAGCTCAGGCGGGGGCCTCCAAGAGACCCAGTACTTC	CASSSGGGLQETQYF
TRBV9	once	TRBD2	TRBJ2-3	TGTGCCAGCAGCGTTGGGACTAGCGGCAGCACAGATACGCAGTATTTT	CASSVGTSGSTDTQYF
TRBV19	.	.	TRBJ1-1	TGTGCCAGTAGTACCGCGGACGAGACTGAAGCTTTCTTT	CASSTADETEAFF
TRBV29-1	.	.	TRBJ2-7	TGCAGCGTGACCAAGGGGTTCTACGAGCAGTACTTC	CSVTKGFYEQYF
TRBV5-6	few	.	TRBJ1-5	TGTGCCAGCAGCTTGGGAGCCCGGATAAGCAATCAGCCCCAGCATTTT	CASSLGARISNQPQHF
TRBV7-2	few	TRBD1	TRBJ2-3	TGTGCCAGCAGCTTCATCGGGACAGGGTCGGATACGCAGTATTTT	CASSFIGTGSDTQYF
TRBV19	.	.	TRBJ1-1	TGTGCCAGTAGGAAGGGGAGCACTGAAGCTTTCTTT	CASRKGSTEAFF
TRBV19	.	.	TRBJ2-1	TGTGCCAGTAGTATAGAAAGCTCCTACAATGAGCAGTTCTTC	CASSIESSYNEQFF
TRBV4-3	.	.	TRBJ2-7	TGCGCCAGCAGCCAAGGGGCAGGGACCTACGAGCAGTACTTC	CASSQGAGTYEQYF
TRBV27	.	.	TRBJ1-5	TGTGCCAGCAGTCAGGGGAAGCGTCAGCCCCAGCATTTT	CASSQGKRQPQHF
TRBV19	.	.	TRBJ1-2	TGTGCCAGTAGTATAAAGCCGACTCCTTATGGCTACACCTTC	CASSIKPTPYGYTF
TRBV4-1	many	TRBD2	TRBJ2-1	TGCGCCAGCAGCCAAGAATCATCTAGCGGGAGAATGAATGAGCAGTTCTTC	CASSQESSSGRMNEQFF
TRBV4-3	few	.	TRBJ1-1	TGCGCCAGCAGCCGAACAGAGAACACTGAAGCTTTCTTT	CASSRTENTEAFF
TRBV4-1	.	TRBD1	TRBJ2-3	TGCGCCAGCAGCCCTGGGACAGGCACAGATACGCAGTATTTT	CASSPGTGTDTQYF
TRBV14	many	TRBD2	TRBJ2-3	TGTGCCAGCAGCTTTCTAGCGGGATCGACAGACACGCAGTATTTT	CASSFLAGSTDTQYF
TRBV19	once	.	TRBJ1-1	TGTGCCAGTAGTGAGACGGGTTTTGTCACTGAAGCTTTCTTT	CASSETGFVTEAFF
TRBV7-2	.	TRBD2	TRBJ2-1	TGTGCCAGCAGCTTCTCCGAGACCCTAGCGGGGGGGCTAGAGGATGAGCAGTTCTTC	CASSFSETLAGGLEDEQFF
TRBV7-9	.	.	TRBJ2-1	TGTGCCAGCAGCTTAACAGGGAACAATGAGCAGTTCTTC	CASSLTGNNEQFF
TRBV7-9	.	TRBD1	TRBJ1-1	TGTGCCAGCAGCTCCTACAGGGGTGTGAACACTGAAGCTTTCTTT	CASSSYRGVNTEAFF
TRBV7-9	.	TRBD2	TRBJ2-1	TGTGCCAGCAGCCGAAGGACTAGCGGAAACAATGAGCAGTTCTTC	CASSRRTSGNNEQFF
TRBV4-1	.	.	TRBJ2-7	TGCGCCAGCAGCGCCCGATCGGGATCGGGCAGCTCCTACGAGCAGTACTTC	CASSARSGSGSSYEQYF
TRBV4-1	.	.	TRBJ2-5	TGCGCCAGCAGCCGGGGGGAGACCCAGTACTTC	CASSRGETQYF
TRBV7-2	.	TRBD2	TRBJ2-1	TGTGCCAGCAGCTTACTAGCGGGGGACTACAATGAGCAGTTCTTC	CASSLLAGDYNEQFF
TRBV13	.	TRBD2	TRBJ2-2	TGTGCCAGCAGCTTGACTAGCGCCGGGGAGCTGTTTTTT	CASSLTSAGELFF
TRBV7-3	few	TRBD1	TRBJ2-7	TGTGCCAGCAGCTCAGGGGGACAGCCCCCTTACGAGCAGTACTTC	CASSSGGQPPYEQYF
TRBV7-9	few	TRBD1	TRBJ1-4	TGTGCCAGCAGCTTAGACTGGGACAGACCTAATGAAAAACTGTTTTTT	CASSLDWDRPNEKLFF
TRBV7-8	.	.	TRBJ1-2	TGTGCCAGCAGCTTCGAGGTTTCCTATGGCTACACCTTC	CASSFEVSYGYTF
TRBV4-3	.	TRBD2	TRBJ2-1	TGCGCCAGCAGCCAAGACACTAGCGGGTTCTACAATGAGCAGTTCTTC	CASSQDTSGFYNEQFF
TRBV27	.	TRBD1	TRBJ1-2	TGTGCCAGCAGTCCCGGGACAGGGAAGACCTATGGCTACACCTTC	CASSPGTGKTYGYTF
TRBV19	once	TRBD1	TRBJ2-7	TGTGCCAGTAGGGGGACAGGGGACTACGAGCAGTACTTC	CASRGTGDYEQYF
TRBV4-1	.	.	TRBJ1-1	TGCGCCAGCAGCCAAGGGGGCGGGACTGAGGAAGCTTTCTTT	CASSQGGGTEEAFF
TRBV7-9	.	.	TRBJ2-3	TGTGCCAGCAGCCCATTTGTGGGGACATCGGTCCCAGATACGCAGTATTTT	CASSPFVGTSVPDTQYF
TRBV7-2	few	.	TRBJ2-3	TGTGCCAGCAGCCGGGACAACACAGATACGCAGTATTTT	CASSRDNTDTQYF
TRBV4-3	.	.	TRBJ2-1	TGCGCCAGCAGCCAAGATGGGGGGACCAGGGATGAGCAGTTCTTC	CASSQDGGTRDEQFF
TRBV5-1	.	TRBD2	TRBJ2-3	TGCGCCAGCAGTGAGCGGGGGGAATCAGATACGCAGTATTTT	CASSERGESDTQYF
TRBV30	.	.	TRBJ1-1	TGTGCCTGGAGGGTGACATGGAACACTGAAGCTTTCTTT	CAWRVTWNTEAFF
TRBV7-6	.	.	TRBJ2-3	TGTGCCAGCAGCCCCTTCGGGGCAGATACGCAGTATTTT	CASSPFGADTQYF
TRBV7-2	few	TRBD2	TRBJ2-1	TGTGCCAGCATCATTAGCGGGGGGCCCTACAATGAGCAGTTCTTC	CASIISGGPYNEQFF
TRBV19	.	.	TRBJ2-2	TGTGCCAGTACCCAAGGTGACCTTCATCCCACCGGGGAGCTGTTTTTT	CASTQGDLHPTGELFF
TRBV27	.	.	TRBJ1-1	TGTGCCAGCAGTCTGGTCCGGGGAGGCACTGAAGCTTTCTTT	CASSLVRGGTEAFF
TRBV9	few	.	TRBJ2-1	TGTGCCAGCAGCGTAGAACTAGGATGGAATGAGCAGTTCTTC	CASSVELGWNEQFF
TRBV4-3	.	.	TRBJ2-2	TGCGCCAGCAGCCAATCGGGAACCGGGGAGCTGTTTTTT	CASSQSGTGELFF
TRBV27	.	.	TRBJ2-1	TGTGCCAGCAGTTTTCAGGGATACAATGAGCAGTTCTTC	CASSFQGYNEQFF
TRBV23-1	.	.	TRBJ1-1	TGCGCCAGCAGTCAACGGCCGCGTGGGGTTGACACTGAAGCTTTCTTT	CASSQRPRGVDTEAFF